This is a list of T cell receptor beta chains from one sample in a study of blood T cell repertoires in COVID-19. Measured with immunoSEQ multiplex PCR; TCRdb has only the in-frame clones, and not every one. This table has 300,000 to 500,000 clones, 88% appearing once. The specimen was PBMCs or T cells enriched from blood (not recorded which). The receptors were sampled from a woman between 25 and 40 years old with acute COVID-19. The CDR3 runs from the conserved cysteine through the conserved F or W. The D gene is left open where the match is weak. Expanded clones are given a class, and other clones once, few, many or no size at all.

TRBD2,.,TRBJ2-5,TRBV5-6,CASSYRTSGVQRKETQYF,TGTGCCAGCAGCTACCGGACTAGCGGGGTGCAGAGAAAAGAGACCCAGTACTTC
TRBD1,.,TRBJ1-1,TRBV30,CAWSGDLQGAASTFF,TGTGCCTGGAGTGGAGACCTACAGGGGGCGGCGTCGACTTTCTTT
TRBD1,.,TRBJ1-3,TRBV2,CASSGQGTSGNTIYF,TGTGCCAGCAGCGGACAGGGGACCTCTGGAAACACCATATATTTT
.,.,TRBJ2-4,TRBV7-9,CASSRRDTNIQYF,TGTGCCAGCAGCCGCCGGGACACAAACATTCAGTACTTC
.,.,TRBJ1-1,TRBV9,CASSVARDRPNTEAFF,TGTGCCAGCAGCGTAGCTAGAGACAGGCCGAACACTGAAGCTTTCTTT
.,.,TRBJ1-5,TRBV5-1,CASSWMGGNQPQHF,TGCGCCAGCAGCTGGATGGGGGGAAATCAGCCCCAGCATTTT
TRBD1,once,TRBJ1-1,TRBV6-5,CASRGDRGFTEAFF,TGTGCCAGCAGGGGGGACAGGGGATTCACTGAAGCTTTCTTT
.,.,TRBJ2-5,TRBV24-1,CATSDVEGSSWAQYF,TGTGCCACCAGTGATGTTGAAGGGAGCTCTTGGGCCCAGTACTTC
TRBD1,.,TRBJ2-7,TRBV15,CATSPTGSYEQYF,TGTGCCACCAGCCCGACAGGGTCCTACGAGCAGTACTTC
TRBD1,once,TRBJ1-1,TRBV7-9,CASSLSRDRGDTEAFF,TGTGCCAGCAGCTTAAGCCGGGACAGGGGGGACACTGAAGCTTTCTTT
TRBD2,once,TRBJ2-3,TRBV5-1,CASSSEPGLAGGLSTDTQYF,TGCGCCAGCAGCTCGGAACCGGGACTAGCGGGGGGACTAAGCACAGATACGCAGTATTTT
.,.,TRBJ1-6,TRBV15,CATSRGRQGKNSPLHF,TGTGCCACCAGCAGAGGGAGGCAGGGGAAGAATTCACCCCTCCACTTT
.,.,TRBJ1-5,TRBV2,CASTPATYSNQPQHF,TGTGCCAGCACCCCCGCAACCTATAGCAATCAGCCCCAGCATTTT
TRBD2,.,TRBJ2-1,TRBV24-1,CATSDPGTSGGNEQFF,TGTGCCACCAGTGACCCCGGGACTAGCGGGGGGAATGAGCAGTTCTTC
TRBD2,once,TRBJ2-1,TRBV12-5,CASGLAVLAGGNREQFF,TGTGCTAGTGGTTTGGCAGTGCTAGCGGGGGGAAATCGTGAGCAGTTCTTC
TRBD1,.,TRBJ1-5,TRBV6-1,CASSEGTGVPQHF,TGTGCCAGCAGTGAAGGGACAGGGGTCCCCCAGCATTTT
.,.,TRBJ2-3,TRBV24-1,CATSDWYRADTQYF,TGTGCCACCAGTGATTGGTACAGGGCAGATACGCAGTATTTT
TRBD1,once,TRBJ1-2,TRBV5-1,CASSPVTGGRDGYTF,TGCGCCAGCAGCCCAGTGACAGGGGGTAGAGATGGCTACACCTTC
.,.,TRBJ1-4,TRBV18,CASSQGLDEKLFF,TGTGCCAGCTCACAGGGGTTGGATGAAAAACTGTTTTTT
TRBD1,once,TRBJ1-1,TRBV30,CAWSLGQGWNTEAFF,TGTGCCTGGAGTTTGGGACAGGGGTGGAACACTGAAGCTTTCTTT
TRBD1,.,TRBJ2-3,TRBV24-1,CATSDRTGKTDTQYF,TGTGCCACCAGTGATCGGACAGGGAAGACAGATACGCAGTATTTT
.,.,TRBJ1-1,TRBV29-1,CSAARGGTEAFF,TGCAGCGCCGCCCGCGGTGGCACTGAAGCTTTCTTT
TRBD1,.,TRBJ2-7,TRBV24-1,CATSDPGTGTYEQYF,TGTGCCACCAGTGACCCCGGGACAGGCACCTACGAGCAGTACTTC
.,.,TRBJ1-4,TRBV12-3/TRBV12-4,CASSLARGGTLFF,TGTGCCAGCAGTTTAGCGCGGGGGGGAACACTGTTTTTT
TRBD1,.,TRBJ2-7,TRBV6-6,CAAGQGLTYEQYF,TGTGCCGCCGGACAGGGCTTGACCTACGAGCAGTACTTC
TRBD1,.,TRBJ1-4,TRBV13,CASSLGLREAEGANEKLFF,TGTGCCAGCAGCTTAGGCCTAAGGGAGGCGGAGGGGGCAAATGAAAAACTGTTTTTT
TRBD2,.,TRBJ2-1,TRBV5-5,CASSFTGTSGGVGSYNEQFF,TGTGCCAGCAGCTTTACCGGGACTAGCGGGGGGGTAGGCTCCTACAATGAGCAGTTCTTC
TRBD1,.,TRBJ2-7,TRBV19,CASSIRDRAYEQYF,TGTGCCAGTAGTATACGAGACAGGGCATACGAGCAGTACTTC
TRBD1,few,TRBJ1-2,TRBV12-5,CASGLGGQVSGYTF,TGTGCTAGTGGTTTGGGCGGACAGGTCTCTGGCTACACCTTC
.,.,TRBJ1-2,TRBV6-5,CASREGFNYGYTF,TGTGCCAGCCGAGAGGGCTTTAACTATGGCTACACCTTC
TRBD2,.,TRBJ2-1,TRBV10-3,CATGTSGEYNEQFF,TGTGCCACCGGGACTAGCGGGGAGTACAATGAGCAGTTCTTC
TRBD2,.,TRBJ2-1,TRBV6-4,CASSDTGGSYNEQFF,TGTGCCAGCAGTGACACCGGGGGGTCCTACAATGAGCAGTTCTTC
.,.,TRBJ2-2,TRBV19,CASSTQGNTGELFF,TGTGCCAGTAGTACACAGGGTAATACCGGGGAGCTGTTTTTT
.,once,TRBJ1-5,TRBV5-1,CASSLEGNSNQPQHF,TGCGCCAGCAGTCTAGAGGGTAATAGCAATCAGCCCCAGCATTTT
.,.,TRBJ2-7,TRBV3-1/TRBV3-2,CASSPLWAGSYEQYF,TGTGCCAGCAGCCCCCTTTGGGCAGGGTCCTACGAGCAGTACTTC
.,.,TRBJ2-6,TRBV7-2,CASTDTSWRVKGANVLTF,TGTGCCAGCACCGACACATCCTGGAGGGTGAAGGGGGCCAACGTCCTGACTTTC
.,few,TRBJ2-7,TRBV9,CASSVGVRAEYYEQYF,TGTGCCAGCAGCGTAGGTGTTAGAGCTGAGTACTACGAGCAGTACTTC
.,.,TRBJ2-7,TRBV5-1,CASSLVPGAPYEQYF,TGCGCCAGCAGCTTGGTCCCAGGGGCCCCCTACGAGCAGTACTTC
TRBD1,.,TRBJ2-3,TRBV11-3,CASSYGQGGDTQYF,TGTGCCAGCAGCTACGGACAGGGGGGAGATACGCAGTATTTT